The clone carrying this T cell receptor (beta chain) was recorded at least ten times. Its antigen remains unidentified. This sample is part of a study of blood T cells in healthy people across ages. CDR1 and CDR2 from the germline V gene are MGHRA and YSYEKL. The CDR3 runs 16 residues. The J segment lost 7 bases and the V segment lost 3 bases, leaving 8 bases of the junction unmatched. Together with a sample-barcoded 5' primer, a J-beta primer mix was included in a second PCR lasting about 7 to 11 cycles. TCRdb called the 5' RACE reads again in MiXCR, with one record for every CDR3 protein. The sample includes roughly 1.9 million distinct CDR3 sequences, 35% to 50% seen only once; the top ten take about 23%. Regarding the study as a whole: More naive CD4+ cells and higher diversity were found in long-lived than in aged donors. Older age coincided with a roughly linear decline in TCR beta diversity per million T cells.

This TCR came from a human donor in good health. This rearrangement joins TRBV4-1 to TRBJ1-6; 8 positions match TRBD1. Sequencing was done on a sample of blood. CDR3 nucleotides: TGCGCCAGCAGCCACCCACAGGGGGTAAAGAATTCACCCCTCCACTTT. Protein sequence: CASSHPQGVKNSPLHF.